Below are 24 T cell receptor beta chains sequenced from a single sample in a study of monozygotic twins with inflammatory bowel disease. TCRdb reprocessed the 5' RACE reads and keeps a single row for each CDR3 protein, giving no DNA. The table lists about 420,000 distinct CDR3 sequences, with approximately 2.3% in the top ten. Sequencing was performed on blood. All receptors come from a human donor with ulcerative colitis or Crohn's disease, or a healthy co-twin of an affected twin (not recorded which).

This CDR3 reads CASSPRGGGPADTQYF. This rearrangement joins TRBV5-1 to TRBJ2-3; TCRdb picks TRBD2, but there is no DNA to check that call. Germline CDR1 SGHRS, CDR2 YFSETQ. This CDR3 has 16 amino acids.

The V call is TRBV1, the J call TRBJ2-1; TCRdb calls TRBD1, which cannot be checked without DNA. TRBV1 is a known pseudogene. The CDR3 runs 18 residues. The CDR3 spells CTSSQVGGGQGHYNEQFF.

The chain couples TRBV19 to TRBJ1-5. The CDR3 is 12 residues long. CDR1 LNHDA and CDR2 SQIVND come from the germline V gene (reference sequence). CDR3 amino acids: CASSIRNQPQHF.

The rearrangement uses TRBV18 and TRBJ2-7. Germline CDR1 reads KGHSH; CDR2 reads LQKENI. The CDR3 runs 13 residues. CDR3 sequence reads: CASSSIVAYEQYF. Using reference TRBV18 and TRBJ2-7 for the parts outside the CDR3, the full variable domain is NAGVMQNPRHLVRRRGQEARLRCSPMKGHSHVYWYRQLPEEGLKFMVYLQKENIIDESGMPKERFSAEFPKEGPSILRIQQVVRGDSAAYFCASSSIVAYEQYFGPGTRLTVT.

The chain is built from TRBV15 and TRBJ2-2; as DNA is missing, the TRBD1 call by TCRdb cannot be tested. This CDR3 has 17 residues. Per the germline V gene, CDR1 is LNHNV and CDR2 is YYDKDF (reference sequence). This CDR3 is CATSRLTGTGGTGELFF.

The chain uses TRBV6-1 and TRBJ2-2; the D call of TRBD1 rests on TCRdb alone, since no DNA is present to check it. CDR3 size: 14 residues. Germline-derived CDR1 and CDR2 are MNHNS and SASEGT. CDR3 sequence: CASTSQGGTGELFF.

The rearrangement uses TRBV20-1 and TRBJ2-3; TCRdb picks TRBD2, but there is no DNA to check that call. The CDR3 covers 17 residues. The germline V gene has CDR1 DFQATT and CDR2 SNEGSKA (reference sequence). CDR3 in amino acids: CSASGTSGGAVPDTQYF.

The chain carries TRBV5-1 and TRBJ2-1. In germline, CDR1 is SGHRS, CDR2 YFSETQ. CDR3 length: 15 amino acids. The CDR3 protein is CASSLGWGTDNEQFF.

The CDR3 region is CASSAGGGNQPQHF. The V call is TRBV19, the J call TRBJ1-5; TCRdb selects TRBD1, and the lack of DNA leaves this call unchecked. Germline CDR1 is LNHDA and CDR2 is SQIVND (reference sequence). This CDR3 is built from 14 residues.

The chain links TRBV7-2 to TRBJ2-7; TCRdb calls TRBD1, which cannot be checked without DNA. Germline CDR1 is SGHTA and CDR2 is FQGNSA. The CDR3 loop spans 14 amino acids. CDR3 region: CATHRAGQSYEQYF.

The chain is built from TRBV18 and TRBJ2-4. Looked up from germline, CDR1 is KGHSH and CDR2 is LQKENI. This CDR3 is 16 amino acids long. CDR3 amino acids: CASSPSEKVAKNIQYF.

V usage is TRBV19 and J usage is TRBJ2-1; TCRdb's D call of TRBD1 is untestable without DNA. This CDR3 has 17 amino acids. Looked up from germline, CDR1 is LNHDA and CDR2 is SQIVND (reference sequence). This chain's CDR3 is CASSPGRGTGAYNEQFF.

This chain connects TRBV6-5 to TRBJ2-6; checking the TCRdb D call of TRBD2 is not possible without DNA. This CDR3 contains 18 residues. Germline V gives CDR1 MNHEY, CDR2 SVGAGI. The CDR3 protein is CASSPTSGGISGANVLTF.

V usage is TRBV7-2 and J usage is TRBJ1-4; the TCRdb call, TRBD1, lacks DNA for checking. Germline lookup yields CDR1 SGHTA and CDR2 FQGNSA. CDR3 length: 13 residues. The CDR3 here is CASSSAQGGKLFF.

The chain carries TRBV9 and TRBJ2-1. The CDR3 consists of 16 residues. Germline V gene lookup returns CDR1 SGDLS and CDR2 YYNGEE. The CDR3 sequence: CASSGPSGSSYNEQFF.

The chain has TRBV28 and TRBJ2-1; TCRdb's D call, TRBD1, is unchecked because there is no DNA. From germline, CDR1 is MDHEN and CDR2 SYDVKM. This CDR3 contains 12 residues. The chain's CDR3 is CASSLSTGEQFF. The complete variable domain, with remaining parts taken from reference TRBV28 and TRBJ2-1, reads DVKVTQSSRYLVKRTGEKVFLECVQDMDHENMFWYRQDPGLGLRLIYFSYDVKMKEKGDIPEGYSVSREKKERFSLILESASTNQTSMYLCASSLSTGEQFFGPGTRLTVL.

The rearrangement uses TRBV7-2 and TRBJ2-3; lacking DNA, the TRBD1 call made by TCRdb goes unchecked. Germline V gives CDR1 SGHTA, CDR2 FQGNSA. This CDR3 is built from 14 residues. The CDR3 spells CASSLDGGGDTQYF. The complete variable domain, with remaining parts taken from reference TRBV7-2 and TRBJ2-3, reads GAGVSQSPSNKVTEKGKDVELRCDPISGHTALYWYRQSLGQGLEFLIYFQGNSAPDKSGLPSDRFSAERTGGSVSTLTIQRTQQEDSAVYLCASSLDGGGDTQYFGPGTRLTVL.

This chain's CDR3 is CASSSSGTVYNEQFF. The rearrangement joins TRBV11-2 to TRBJ2-1. Per the germline V gene, CDR1 is SGHAT and CDR2 is FQNNGV. CDR3 size: 15 residues. Supplemented by reference TRBV11-2 and TRBJ2-1, the full variable domain reads EAGVAQSPRYKIIEKRQSVAFWCNPISGHATLYWYQQILGQGPKLLIQFQNNGVVDDSQLPKDRFSAERLKGVDSTLKIQPAKLEDSAVYLCASSSSGTVYNEQFFGPGTRLTVL.

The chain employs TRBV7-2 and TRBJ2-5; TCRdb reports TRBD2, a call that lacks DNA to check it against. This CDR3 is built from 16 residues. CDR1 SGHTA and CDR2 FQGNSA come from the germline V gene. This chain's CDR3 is CASTWGRGGVYETQYF.

The CDR3 loop is CSARVAGGGDTQYF. The chain joins TRBV20-1 to TRBJ2-3; as DNA is missing, the TRBD2 call by TCRdb cannot be tested. This CDR3 has 14 amino acids. Germline CDR1 DFQATT, CDR2 SNEGSKA (reference sequence).

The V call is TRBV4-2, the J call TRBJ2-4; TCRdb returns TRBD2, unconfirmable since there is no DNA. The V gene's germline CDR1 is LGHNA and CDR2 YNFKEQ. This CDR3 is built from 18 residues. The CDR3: CASSQEGVSGGYKNIQYF.

This CDR3 reads CASSQGQFQPQHF. This chain connects TRBV7-2 to TRBJ1-5; there is no DNA to check the TCRdb D call of TRBD1. Looked up from germline, CDR1 is SGHTA and CDR2 is FQGNSA. The CDR3 extends over 13 amino acids.

The CDR3 sequence is CASSPSGAVEYTQYF. The chain recombines TRBV18 with TRBJ2-3; TCRdb returns TRBD1, unconfirmable since there is no DNA. This CDR3 is 15 amino acids long. CDR1 KGHSH and CDR2 LQKENI come from the germline V gene.

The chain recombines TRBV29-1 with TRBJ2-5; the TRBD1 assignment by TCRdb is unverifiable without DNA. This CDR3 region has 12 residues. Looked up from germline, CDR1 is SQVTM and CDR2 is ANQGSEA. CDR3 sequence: CSERRGRETQYF.